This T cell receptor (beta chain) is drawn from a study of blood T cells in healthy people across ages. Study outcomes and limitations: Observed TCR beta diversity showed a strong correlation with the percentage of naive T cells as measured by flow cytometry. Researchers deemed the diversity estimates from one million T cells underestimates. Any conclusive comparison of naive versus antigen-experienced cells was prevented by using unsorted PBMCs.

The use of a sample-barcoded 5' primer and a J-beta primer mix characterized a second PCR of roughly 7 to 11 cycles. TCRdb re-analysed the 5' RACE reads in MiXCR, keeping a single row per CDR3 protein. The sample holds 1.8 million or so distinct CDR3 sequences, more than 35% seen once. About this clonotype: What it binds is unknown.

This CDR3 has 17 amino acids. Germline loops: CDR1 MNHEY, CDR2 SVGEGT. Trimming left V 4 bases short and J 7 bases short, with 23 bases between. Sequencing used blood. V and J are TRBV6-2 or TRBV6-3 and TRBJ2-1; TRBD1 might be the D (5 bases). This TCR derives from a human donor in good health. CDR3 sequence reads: CASSSPDRSFRGNEQFF. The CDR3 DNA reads TGTGCCAGCAGTTCCCCTGACAGAAGCTTTCGTGGAAATGAGCAGTTCTTC.